The clone carrying this T cell receptor beta chain was recorded many times. The sample comes from a study of Graves' ophthalmopathy and Graves' hyperthyroidism. Scientists amplified the TCR beta CDR3 regions from RNA transcripts. First-round RT-PCR employed HTBI primers, with a second-round multiplex PCR after it. TCRdb processed the multiplex PCR reads anew with MiXCR; each CDR3 protein has one entry. The profile shows around 1.1 million distinct CDR3 sequences, about two fifths of them singletons. The material sequenced was peripheral blood or thyroid tissue (not recorded which). The receptor was isolated from an adult man with Graves' hyperthyroidism.

CDR3 sequence reads: CSATAGARNQPQHF. The CDR3 DNA reads TGCAGTGCAACCGCCGGAGCCCGCAATCAGCCCCAGCATTTT. This sequence joins TRBV20-1 and TRBJ1-5; no definite D call. In germline, CDR1 is DFQATT, CDR2 SNEGSKA (reference sequence). The CDR3 covers 14 residues. Trimming cost V 6 bases and J 2 bases, with 14 bases left between them.